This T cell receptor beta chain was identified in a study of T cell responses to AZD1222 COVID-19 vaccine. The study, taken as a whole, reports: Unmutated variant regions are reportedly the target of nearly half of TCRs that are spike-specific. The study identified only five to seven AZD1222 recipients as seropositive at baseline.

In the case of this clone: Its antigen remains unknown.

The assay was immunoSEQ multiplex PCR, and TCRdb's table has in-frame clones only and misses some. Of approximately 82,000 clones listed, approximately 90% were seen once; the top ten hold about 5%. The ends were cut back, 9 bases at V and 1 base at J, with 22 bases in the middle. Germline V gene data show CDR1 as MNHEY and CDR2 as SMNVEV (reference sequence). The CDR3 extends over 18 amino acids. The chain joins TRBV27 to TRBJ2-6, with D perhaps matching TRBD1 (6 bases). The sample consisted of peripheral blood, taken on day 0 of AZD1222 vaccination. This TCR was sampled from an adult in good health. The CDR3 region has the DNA TGTGCCAGTGGCCCTCTGACACCAAGGGGGTCTGGGGCCAACGTCCTGACTTTC. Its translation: CASGPLTPRGSGANVLTF.